This TCR beta chain stems from a study of regulatory T cells in long-lasting Graves disease. CDR3 regions were amplified by Arm-PCR using iRepertoire HTBI primers to build TCR beta libraries. TCRdb passed the multiplex PCR reads through MiXCR, listing each CDR3 protein once. The sample contains some 280,000 distinct CDR3 sequences, around a fifth of which appear only once. Germline V gives CDR1 MDHEN, CDR2 SYDVKM. Trimming took off 5 bases at V and 0 bases at J, with 14 bases between the two ends. The length of the CDR3 is 16 residues. This clonotype was seen ten or more times. Time point specified: persistent/refractory GD, antithyroid drugs over 5 years with positive TRAb. The TCR library was prepared using RNA isolated from PBMCs.

This clonotype originated in a female donor with Graves disease. The J gene is TRBJ1-5, the V gene TRBV28; D ambiguous. The material was peripheral blood mononuclear cells (PBMCs), obtained when the disease was refractory, from a patient treated with antithyroid drugs. This CDR3 is CASSPPGPYSNQPQHF. The DNA for the CDR3 is TGTGCCAGCAGTCCCCCGGGTCCCTATAGCAATCAGCCCCAGCATTTT. The complete variable domain, with remaining parts taken from reference TRBV28 and TRBJ1-5, reads DVKVTQSSRYLVKRTGEKVFLECVQDMDHENMFWYRQDPGLGLRLIYFSYDVKMKEKGDIPEGYSVSREKKERFSLILESASTNQTSMYLCASSPPGPYSNQPQHFGDGTRLSIL.